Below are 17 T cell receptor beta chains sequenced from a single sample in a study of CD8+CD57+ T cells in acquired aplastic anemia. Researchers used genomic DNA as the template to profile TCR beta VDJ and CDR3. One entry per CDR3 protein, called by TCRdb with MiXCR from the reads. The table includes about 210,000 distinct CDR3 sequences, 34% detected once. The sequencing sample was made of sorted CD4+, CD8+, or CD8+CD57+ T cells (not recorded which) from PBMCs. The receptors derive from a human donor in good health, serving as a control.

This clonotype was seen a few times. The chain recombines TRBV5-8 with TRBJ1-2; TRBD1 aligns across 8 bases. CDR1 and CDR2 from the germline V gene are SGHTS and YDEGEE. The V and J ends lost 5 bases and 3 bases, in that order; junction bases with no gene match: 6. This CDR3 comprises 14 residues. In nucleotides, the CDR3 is TGTGCCAGCAGACCGACAGGGGACTACTATGGCTACACCTTC. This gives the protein CASRPTGDYYGYTF.

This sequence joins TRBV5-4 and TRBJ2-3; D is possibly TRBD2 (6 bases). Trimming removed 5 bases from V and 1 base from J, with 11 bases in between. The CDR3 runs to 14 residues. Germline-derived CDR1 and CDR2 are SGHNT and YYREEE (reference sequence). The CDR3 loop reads CASSRPGGTDTQYF. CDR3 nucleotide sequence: TGTGCCAGCAGTCGCCCGGGGGGCACAGATACGCAGTATTTT.

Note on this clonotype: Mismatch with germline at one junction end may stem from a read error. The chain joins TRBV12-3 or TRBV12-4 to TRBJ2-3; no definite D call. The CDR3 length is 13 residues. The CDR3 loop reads CAGSFGRANTQYF. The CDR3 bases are TGTGCCGGCAGTTTTGGTCGGGCAAATACGCAGTATTTT.

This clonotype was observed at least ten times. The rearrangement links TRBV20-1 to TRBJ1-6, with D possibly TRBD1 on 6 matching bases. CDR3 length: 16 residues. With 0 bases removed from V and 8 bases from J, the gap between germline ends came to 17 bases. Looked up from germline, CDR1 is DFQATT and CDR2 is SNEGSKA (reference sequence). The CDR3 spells CSARDPESGGDSPLHF. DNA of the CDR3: TGCAGTGCTAGAGATCCGGAATCTGGGGGCGATTCACCCCTCCACTTT.

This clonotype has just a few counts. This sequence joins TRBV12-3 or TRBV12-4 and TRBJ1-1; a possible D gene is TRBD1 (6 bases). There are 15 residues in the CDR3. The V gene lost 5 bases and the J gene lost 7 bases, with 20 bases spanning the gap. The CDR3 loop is CASSGRTDRFLEAFF. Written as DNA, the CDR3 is TGTGCCAGCAGTGGCCGGACCGACAGGTTTCTTGAAGCTTTCTTT.

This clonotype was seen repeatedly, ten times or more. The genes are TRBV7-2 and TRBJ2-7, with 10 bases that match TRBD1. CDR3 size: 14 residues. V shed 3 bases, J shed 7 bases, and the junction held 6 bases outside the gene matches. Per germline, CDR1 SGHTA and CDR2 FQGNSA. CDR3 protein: CASSFLGQGGEQYF. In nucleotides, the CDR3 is TGTGCCAGCAGCTTCCTCGGACAGGGGGGTGAGCAGTACTTC.

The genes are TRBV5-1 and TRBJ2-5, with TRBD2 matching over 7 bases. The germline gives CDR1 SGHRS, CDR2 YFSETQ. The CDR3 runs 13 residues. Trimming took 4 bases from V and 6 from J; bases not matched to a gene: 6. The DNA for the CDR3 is TGCGCCAGCAGCCCGGGGGGTGATCAGACCCAGTACTTC. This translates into CASSPGGDQTQYF.

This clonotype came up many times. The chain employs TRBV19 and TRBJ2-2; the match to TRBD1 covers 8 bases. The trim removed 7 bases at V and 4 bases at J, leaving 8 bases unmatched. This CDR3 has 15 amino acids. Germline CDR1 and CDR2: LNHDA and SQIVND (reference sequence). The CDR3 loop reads CASTADRGPTGELFF. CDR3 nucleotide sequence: TGTGCCAGTACCGCCGACAGGGGTCCCACCGGGGAGCTGTTTTTT.

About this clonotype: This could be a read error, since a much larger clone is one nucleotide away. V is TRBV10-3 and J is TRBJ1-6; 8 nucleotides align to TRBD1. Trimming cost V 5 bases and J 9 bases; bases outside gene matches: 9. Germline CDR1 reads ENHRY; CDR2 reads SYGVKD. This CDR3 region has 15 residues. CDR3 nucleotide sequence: TGTGCCATCAGTTACAGAGGGACAGGTCCTTCACCCCTCCACTTT. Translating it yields CAISYRGTGPSPLHF.

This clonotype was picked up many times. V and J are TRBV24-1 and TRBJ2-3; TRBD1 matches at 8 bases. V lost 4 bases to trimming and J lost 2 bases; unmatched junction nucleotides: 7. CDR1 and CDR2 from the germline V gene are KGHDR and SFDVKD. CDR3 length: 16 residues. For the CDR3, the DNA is TGTGCCACCAGTGAGGCCGGGACAGGAGCCACAGATACGCAGTATTTT. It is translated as CATSEAGTGATDTQYF.

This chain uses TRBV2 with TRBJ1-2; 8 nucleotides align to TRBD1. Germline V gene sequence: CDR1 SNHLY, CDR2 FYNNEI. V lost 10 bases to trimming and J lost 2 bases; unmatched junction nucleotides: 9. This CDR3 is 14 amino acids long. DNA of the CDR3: TGTGCCACCAATGACAGGGGCCTGAACTATGGCTACACCTTC. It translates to CATNDRGLNYGYTF. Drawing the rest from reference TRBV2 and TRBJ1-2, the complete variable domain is EPEVTQTPSHQVTQMGQEVILRCVPISNHLYFYWYRQILGQKVEFLVSFYNNEISEKSEIFDDQFSVERPDGSNFTLKIRSTKLEDSAMYFCATNDRGLNYGYTFGSGTRLTVV.

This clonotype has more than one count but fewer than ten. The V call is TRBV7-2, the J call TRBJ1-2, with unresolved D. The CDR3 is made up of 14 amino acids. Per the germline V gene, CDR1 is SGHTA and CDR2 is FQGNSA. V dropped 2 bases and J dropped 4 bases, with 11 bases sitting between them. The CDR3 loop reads CASSLYAQSYGYTF. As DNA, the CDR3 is TGTGCCAGCAGCTTATACGCACAGTCCTATGGCTACACCTTC.

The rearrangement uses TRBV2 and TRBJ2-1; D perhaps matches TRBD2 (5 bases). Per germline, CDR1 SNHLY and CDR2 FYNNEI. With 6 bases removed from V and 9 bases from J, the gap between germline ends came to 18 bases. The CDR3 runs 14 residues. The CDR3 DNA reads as TGTGCCAGCAGGTGGACTGTAACTGAGGGTGAGCAGTTCTTC. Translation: CASRWTVTEGEQFF.

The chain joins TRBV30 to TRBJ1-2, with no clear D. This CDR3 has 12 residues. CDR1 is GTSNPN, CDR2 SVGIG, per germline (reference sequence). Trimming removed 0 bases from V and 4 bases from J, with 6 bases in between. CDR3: CAWSVWGYGYTF. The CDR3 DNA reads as TGTGCCTGGAGTGTCTGGGGCTATGGCTACACCTTC.

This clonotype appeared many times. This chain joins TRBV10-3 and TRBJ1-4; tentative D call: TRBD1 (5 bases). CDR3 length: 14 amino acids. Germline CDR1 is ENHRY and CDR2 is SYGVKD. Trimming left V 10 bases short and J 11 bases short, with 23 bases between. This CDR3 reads CASSEQEVGEKLFF. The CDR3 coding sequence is TGTGCCAGCTCCGAACAGGAAGTTGGGGAGAAACTGTTTTTT.

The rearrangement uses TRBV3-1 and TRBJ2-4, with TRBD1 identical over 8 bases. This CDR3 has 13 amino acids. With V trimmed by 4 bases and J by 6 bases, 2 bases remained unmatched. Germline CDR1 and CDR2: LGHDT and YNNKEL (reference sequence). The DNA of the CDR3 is TGTGCCAGCAGCCGACAGGGGATAAACATTCAGTACTTC. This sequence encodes CASSRQGINIQYF.

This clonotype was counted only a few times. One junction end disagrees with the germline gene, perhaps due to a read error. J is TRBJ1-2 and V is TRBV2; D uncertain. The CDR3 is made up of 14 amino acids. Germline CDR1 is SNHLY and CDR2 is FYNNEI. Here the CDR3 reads CASSEFLAATWVSF. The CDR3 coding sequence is TGTGCCAGCAGTGAATTTTTGGCTGCTACGTGGGTATCCTTC.